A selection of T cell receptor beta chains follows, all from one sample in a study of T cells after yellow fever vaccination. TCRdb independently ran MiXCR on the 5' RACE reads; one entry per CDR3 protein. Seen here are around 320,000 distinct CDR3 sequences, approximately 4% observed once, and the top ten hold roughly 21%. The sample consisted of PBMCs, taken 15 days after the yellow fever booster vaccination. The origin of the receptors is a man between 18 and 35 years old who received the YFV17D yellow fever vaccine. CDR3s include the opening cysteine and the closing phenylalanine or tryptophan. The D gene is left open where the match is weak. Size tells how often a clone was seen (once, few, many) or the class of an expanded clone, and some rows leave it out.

CDR3: CSAGSQVDEKLFF; DNA: TGCAGTGCTGGGAGTCAGGTTGATGAAAAACTGTTTTTT; J: TRBJ1-4; size: many; D: NA; V: TRBV20-1
CDR3: CASSPRTGSSRTDTQYF; DNA: TGTGCCAGCAGCCCAAGGACAGGGTCGAGTCGCACAGATACGCAGTATTTT; J: TRBJ2-3; size: many; D: TRBD1; V: TRBV7-8
CDR3: CASSPQGENDGELFF; DNA: TGTGCCAGCAGCCCACAGGGGGAAAATGACGGGGAGCTGTTTTTT; J: TRBJ2-2; size: NA; D: TRBD1; V: TRBV7-9
CDR3: CASSHRTGELFF; DNA: TGTGCCAGCAGTCATAGAACCGGGGAGCTGTTTTTT; J: TRBJ2-2; size: few; D: NA; V: TRBV7-9
CDR3: CASSERRGNTEAFF; DNA: TGTGCCAGCAGTGAACGGCGGGGTAACACTGAAGCTTTCTTT; J: TRBJ1-1; size: many; D: NA; V: TRBV25-1
CDR3: CSARGGRDTEAFF; DNA: TGCAGTGCTAGGGGGGGGCGAGACACTGAAGCTTTCTTT; J: TRBJ1-1; size: many; D: NA; V: TRBV20-1
CDR3: CASSQGQSSGANVLTF; DNA: TGTGCCAGCAGCCAAGGGCAGTCCTCTGGGGCCAACGTCCTGACTTTC; J: TRBJ2-6; size: many; D: NA; V: TRBV14
CDR3: CATSDSSARSYNEQFF; DNA: TGTGCCACCAGTGATTCTAGCGCGCGCTCCTACAATGAGCAGTTCTTC; J: TRBJ2-1; size: NA; D: NA; V: TRBV24-1
CDR3: CASSSLTGARVNEQFF; DNA: TGTGCCAGCAGTTCCTTAACAGGGGCTAGGGTAAATGAGCAGTTCTTC; J: TRBJ2-1; size: NA; D: TRBD1; V: TRBV6-5
CDR3: CASSLIEGFDSPLHF; DNA: TGCGCCAGCAGCTTGATTGAAGGTTTTGATTCACCCCTCCACTTT; J: TRBJ1-6; size: few; D: NA; V: TRBV5-1
CDR3: CASSQGIGYQETQYF; DNA: TGCGCCAGCAGCCAAGGAATAGGGTACCAAGAGACCCAGTACTTC; J: TRBJ2-5; size: many; D: NA; V: TRBV4-3
CDR3: CASSPTGRMNTEAFF; DNA: TGTGCCAGCAGCCCGACAGGGAGGATGAACACTGAAGCTTTCTTT; J: TRBJ1-1; size: many; D: TRBD1; V: TRBV6-6
CDR3: CASSSTIFDGLVSSEQYF; DNA: TGTGCCAGCAGCTCTACCATATTCGACGGACTAGTTAGTAGCGAGCAGTACTTC; J: TRBJ2-7; size: NA; D: TRBD2; V: TRBV7-2
CDR3: CASSFVTGGAYNEQFF; DNA: TGTGCCAGCAGTTTTGTTACCGGGGGGGCCTATAATGAGCAGTTCTTC; J: TRBJ2-1; size: NA; D: TRBD2; V: TRBV12-3/TRBV12-4
CDR3: CASSQVGGINYGYTF; DNA: TGCGCCAGCAGCCAAGTGGGGGGTATCAACTATGGCTACACCTTC; J: TRBJ1-2; size: many; D: NA; V: TRBV4-3
CDR3: CASSELVVSGANVLTF; DNA: TGTGCCAGCAGTGAATTGGTGGTGAGCGGGGCCAACGTCCTGACTTTC; J: TRBJ2-6; size: many; D: NA; V: TRBV25-1
CDR3: CASRPRLAGGPHEQFF; DNA: TGTGCCAGCAGGCCCCGACTAGCGGGGGGGCCCCATGAGCAGTTCTTC; J: TRBJ2-1; size: many; D: TRBD2; V: TRBV6-5
CDR3: CSEVGQGYTEAFF; DNA: TGCAGTGAGGTGGGGCAGGGGTACACTGAAGCTTTCTTT; J: TRBJ1-1; size: NA; D: NA; V: TRBV20-1
CDR3: CASTHGTNTEAFF; DNA: TGTGCCAGCACTCATGGAACTAACACTGAAGCTTTCTTT; J: TRBJ1-1; size: many; D: NA; V: TRBV6-5
CDR3: CATSRDSPETQYF; DNA: TGTGCCACCAGCAGAGATTCACCAGAGACCCAGTACTTC; J: TRBJ2-5; size: many; D: NA; V: TRBV15
CDR3: CASSLGNYNQPQHF; DNA: TGTGCCAGCAGCTTAGGAAACTACAATCAGCCCCAGCATTTT; J: TRBJ1-5; size: NA; D: NA; V: TRBV7-8
CDR3: CASSQFSGVGDIQYF; DNA: TGTGCCAGCAGCCAATTCTCGGGGGTCGGCGACATTCAGTACTTC; J: TRBJ2-4; size: NA; D: NA; V: TRBV3-1
CDR3: CSARILSYGYTF; DNA: TGCAGTGCTAGAATCCTAAGCTATGGCTACACCTTC; J: TRBJ1-2; size: few; D: NA; V: TRBV20-1
CDR3: CASGGRGADTEAFF; DNA: TGTGCCAGCGGGGGGAGGGGAGCGGACACTGAAGCTTTCTTT; J: TRBJ1-1; size: NA; D: NA; V: TRBV6-5
CDR3: CASSLWGLADNEQFF; DNA: TGTGCCAGCAGCTTATGGGGACTAGCCGACAATGAGCAGTTCTTC; J: TRBJ2-1; size: few; D: TRBD2; V: TRBV7-6
CDR3: CASSSGTTNEKLFF; DNA: TGCGCCAGCAGCTCAGGGACAACTAATGAAAAACTGTTTTTT; J: TRBJ1-4; size: NA; D: NA; V: TRBV5-1
CDR3: CASSYGLAGYNEQFF; DNA: TGTGCCAGCAGTTACGGGCTAGCGGGGTACAATGAGCAGTTCTTC; J: TRBJ2-1; size: many; D: TRBD2; V: TRBV6-5
CDR3: CASSPSPGPYGYTF; DNA: TGTGCCAGCAGCCCTAGCCCAGGGCCCTATGGCTACACCTTC; J: TRBJ1-2; size: many; D: NA; V: TRBV7-3
CDR3: CASSWDSGAYEQYF; DNA: TGTGCCAGCAGCTGGGACAGTGGGGCCTACGAGCAGTACTTC; J: TRBJ2-7; size: many; D: TRBD1; V: TRBV3-1